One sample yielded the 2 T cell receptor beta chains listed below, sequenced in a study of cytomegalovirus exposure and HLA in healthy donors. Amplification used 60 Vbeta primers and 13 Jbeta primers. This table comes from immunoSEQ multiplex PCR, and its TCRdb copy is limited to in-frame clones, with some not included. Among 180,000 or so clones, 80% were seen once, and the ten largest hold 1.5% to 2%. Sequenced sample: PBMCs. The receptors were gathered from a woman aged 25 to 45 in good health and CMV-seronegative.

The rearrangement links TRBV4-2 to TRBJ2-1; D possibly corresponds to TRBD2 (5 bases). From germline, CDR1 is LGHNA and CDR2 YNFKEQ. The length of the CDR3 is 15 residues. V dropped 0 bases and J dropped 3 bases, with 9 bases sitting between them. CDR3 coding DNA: TGTGCCAGCAGCCAAGATAGGAGGCTCTACAATGAGCAGTTCTTC. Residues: CASSQDRRLYNEQFF.

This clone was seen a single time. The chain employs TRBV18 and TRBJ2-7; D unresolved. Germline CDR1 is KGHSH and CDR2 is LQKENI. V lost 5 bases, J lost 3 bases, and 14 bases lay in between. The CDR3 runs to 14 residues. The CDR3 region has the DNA TGTGCCAGCTCATCCGCACAGATTATCTACGAGCAGTACTTC. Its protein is CASSSAQIIYEQYF. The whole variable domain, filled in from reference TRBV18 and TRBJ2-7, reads NAGVMQNPRHLVRRRGQEARLRCSPMKGHSHVYWYRQLPEEGLKFMVYLQKENIIDESGMPKERFSAEFPKEGPSILRIQQVVRGDSAAYFCASSSAQIIYEQYFGPGTRLTVT.